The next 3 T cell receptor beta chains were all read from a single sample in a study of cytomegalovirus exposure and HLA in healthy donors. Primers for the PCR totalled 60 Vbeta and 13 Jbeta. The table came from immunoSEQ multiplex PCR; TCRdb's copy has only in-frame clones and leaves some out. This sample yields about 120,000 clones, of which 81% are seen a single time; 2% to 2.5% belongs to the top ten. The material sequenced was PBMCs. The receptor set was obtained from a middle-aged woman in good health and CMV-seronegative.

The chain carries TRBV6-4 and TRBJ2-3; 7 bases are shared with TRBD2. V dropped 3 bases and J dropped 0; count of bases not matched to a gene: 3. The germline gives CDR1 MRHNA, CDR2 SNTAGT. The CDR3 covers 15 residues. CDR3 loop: CASSEGAGSTDTQYF. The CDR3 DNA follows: TGTGCCAGCAGTGAGGGAGCGGGAAGCACAGATACGCAGTATTTT.

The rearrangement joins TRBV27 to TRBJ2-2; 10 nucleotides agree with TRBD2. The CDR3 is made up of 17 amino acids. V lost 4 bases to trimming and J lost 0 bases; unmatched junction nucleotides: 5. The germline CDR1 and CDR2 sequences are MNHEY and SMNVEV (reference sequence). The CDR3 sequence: CASSYRTSGSNTGELFF. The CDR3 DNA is TGTGCCAGCAGTTATCGGACTAGCGGTTCGAACACCGGGGAGCTGTTTTTT.

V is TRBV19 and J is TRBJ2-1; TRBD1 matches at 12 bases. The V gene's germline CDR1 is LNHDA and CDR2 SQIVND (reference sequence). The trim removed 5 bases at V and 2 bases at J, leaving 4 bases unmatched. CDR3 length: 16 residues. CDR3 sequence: CASSPRDRGPYNEQFF. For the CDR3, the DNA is TGTGCCAGTAGTCCCCGGGACAGGGGGCCCTACAATGAGCAGTTCTTC.